This note documents a single T cell receptor beta chain sequence. Its binding antigen is unknown. The CDR3, from cysteine to phenylalanine, totals 15 residues. The retained sequence is limited to the CDR3, 45 bases, with the frame set at the first base. The junction shows trimming of 1 base on V and 3 bases on J, plus 12 bases between the germline ends. As encoded in the germline V gene, CDR1 is MGHRA while CDR2 is YSYEKL. These data originate in a study of cytomegalovirus exposure and HLA in healthy donors listed by TCRdb under 2017. A note on the overall study: According to an earlier analysis of a few hundred of the donors, about 179 million T cells yielded 120 million or so unique TCR beta sequences and 276 Gb of sequence data. A separate validation cohort of 100 to 150 different subjects was used in addition to the roughly 670-subject first cohort. In the later analysis, no new phenotypic data were used to find candidate immune exposures; instead, reliance was placed on TCR beta sequences and their occurrence across donors. HLA typing included class I and class II loci at four-digit resolution. High-throughput TCR immunosequencing, statistical association of individual TCRs with disease status, and machine learning were combined to predict cytomegalovirus infection status. A later genetic analysis took genome-wide SNP genotypes for about 55% of the roughly 670 donors and used that subset as a discovery cohort. The study was designed to test whether signatures of past pathogen exposure could be identified by cataloging public T cell receptors. An early release covering roughly 640 HLA-typed donors comprised about 290 gigabases of sequencing data and around 85 million unique TCR sequences. Every discovery cohort repertoire had been produced on one sequencing platform. Because of strong linkage in the cohort, roughly 5 DR-DQ haplotypes were treated as single units for association and clustering. The study used immunosequencing to profile the T cell repertoires of hundreds of subjects and linked those repertoires to cytomegalovirus serostatus. Of the roughly 400 genotyped donors, 70% to 90% were placed in the genetic ancestry cluster associated with self-reported Caucasian donors. Alongside the repertoire data, information on donor age, sex, ethnicity and CMV serostatus was compiled. Typing coverage differed by locus: A, B, C, DRB1 and DQB1 were typed in about 629-630 donors, DQA1 in around 500, DPA1 in approximately 600, and DPB1 in 472. On average, approximately 250,000 unique TCR beta nucleotide sequences were sequenced per donor among some 430 genotyped donors of the cohort, with roughly 20% of those sequences being non-productive. To study patterns of TCR occurrence, a later analysis re-analyzed previously published TCR beta repertoires from hundreds of donors and added high-resolution HLA genotyping. An earlier analysis of 500 to 750 of the donors applied high-throughput TCR beta sequencing to assess whether each TCR beta V gene segment acted as functional or pseudogenic.

What the work shows at the level of the full study, not this receptor alone: The authors suggested that the approach could potentially be generalized to other disease states and immunological phenotypes. Broadly in line with IMGT annotations, most TCR beta V segments showed up in productive rearrangements about 87% or about 30% of the time in an earlier analysis of 450 to 750 of the donors. When HLA alleles, especially DR and DQ, strongly co-occurred, TCR associations were difficult to assign to individual alleles. The classifier was reported to diagnose cytomegalovirus status with high specificity and sensitivity in both the original and validation cohorts. The 87-base-pair reads could not distinguish some IMGT-functional V segments, including TRBV6-2 and TRBV6-3, so those segments were excluded. Correlated functional status among segregating V segments might be attributable to linkage disequilibrium, but an unknown experimental factor could not be ruled out. In a later analysis, the rate of TCR association differed among HLA loci, with DRB1 alleles having the most associated TCRs and HLA-C alleles having the fewest. Roughly uniform sequencing depth across donors was assumed in presence/absence analyses, although this assumption may not hold. Because counts were too low, seventeen rarely observed V segments, including chromosome 9 orphons, were excluded from the earlier analysis of around 590 of the donors. For the cohort, immune exposure information was limited to CMV serostatus. An association between a missense DCLRE1C variant and V-gene and J-gene trimming of TCR beta chains was found in a later genetic analysis and replicated in an independent cohort. A later analysis associated 16,951 TCR beta sequences with specific HLA alleles at a false discovery rate of 0.05. In a later genetic analysis, fewer N-insertions in productive TCRs were reported among donors in an Asian-associated ancestry cluster than the roughly 700-donor mean. The sequencing pipeline was judged likely to have produced a cluster of highly shared sequence variants as a technical artifact. A few of the identified cytomegalovirus-associated TCR beta chains were confirmed in vitro to be specific for cytomegalovirus antigens. In a later analysis, most CMV-associated TCR beta chains were found to appear HLA-restricted, with HLA associations seemingly driven largely by CMV exposure. A further reported finding was that TCR beta sequences accurately predicted the HLA-A and HLA-B alleles for most subjects in the first cohort. Because some donors lacked HLA typing at each locus, the association tests relied only on the typed subset. The study gave a list of over 150 TCR beta chains associated with cytomegalovirus. This cohort had only TCR beta chains sequenced, and the lack of alpha or paired-chain data limited which features could be detected. According to a later analysis, parvovirus B19, influenza, CMV and Epstein-Barr virus appeared linked to several top co-occurrence clusters. Most TCR sequences were seen in very few donors, while some public TCRs were found in many individuals. A later analysis found that HLA-associated TCR beta chains were more clonally expanded and had lower generation probabilities than equally common non-associated chains.

In total, approximately 700 healthy bone marrow donors made up the cohort. Cohort members were all nominally healthy when sampled, although unrecorded immune exposures were likely present. The donor tested CMV seronegative, placing the donor among the approximately 360 seronegative members of the cohort. Every donor gave a peripheral blood sample, and the peripheral blood mononuclear cells from that sample were used for TCR beta sequencing. Genomic DNA extraction from the blood cell samples was performed with the Qiagen DNeasy Blood Extraction Kit. Library creation used the immunoSEQ multiplex PCR assay. A mixture of 60 forward primers for TCR Vbeta segments and 13 reverse primers for TCR Jbeta segments was used in the multiplex PCR. A multiplex PCR assay on genomic DNA amplified the CDR3 region of rearranged TCR beta genes. The Illumina HiSeq System was used to sequence the amplified TCR beta libraries as 87-base-pair reads. In the original analysis: Across the 670 or so repertoires, a later analysis counted tens of millions of unique TCR beta chains, roughly 11 million of which were shared by at least two donors. A nearest-neighbor algorithm error-corrected the raw reads and collapsed the reads into unique sequences, merging closely related sequences to remove PCR and sequencing errors. CDR3 sequences were aligned to IMGT reference sequences to assign V, D and J gene segments. For a sequence to be retained, a match of at least six nucleotides was required to both a V gene segment and a J gene segment. A rearrangement counted as productive if the CDR3 had no stop codons and remained in frame with V and J, and every other rearrangement counted as non-productive. Following IMGT convention, CDR3 was defined as the stretch from the second conserved V-encoded cysteine up to the conserved J-encoded phenylalanine. Sequences without an unambiguous match to a single V gene segment were excluded from the earlier analysis of a few hundred of the donors. In an earlier analysis of around 590 of the donors, a V segment was called functional when productive rearrangements were above 56.7%, and segregating when the standard deviation between donors exceeded 5%. A statistical classification framework was built to diagnose cytomegalovirus status from the catalog of TCR beta chain sequences. A later analysis assigned V and J genes by comparing TCR nucleotide sequences with IMGT/GENE-DB human TR gene sequences. The TCRdist pipeline was used in a later analysis to assign CDR3 sequences and most-parsimonious VDJ recombination scenarios. A later analysis defined each TCR beta chain by its CDR3 amino acid sequence plus V-gene family, and excluded reads lacking a unique V-gene family. In a later analysis, around 600 highly shared, low-generation-probability nucleotide sequences were removed to address suspected cross-contamination and a sequencing artifact. In a later analysis, a clonal expansion index for each public chain was calculated from normalized within-repertoire ranks of inferred template counts. In a later analysis, generation probabilities were computed with a VDJ recombination model fitted to out-of-frame rearrangements, and the resulting probabilities were checked against IGoR. A later analysis scored TCR-TCR, TCR-HLA and TCR-CMV co-occurrence with hypergeometric tests, applying a repertoire-size bias correction to TCR pairs. In a later analysis, false discovery rates were estimated by permuting HLA or CMV assignments 20 times. In a later analysis, co-occurring TCRs were grouped with DBSCAN, and TCRdist sequence similarity was added when clustering was performed within HLA-allele-positive subsets. For co-occurrence clustering, repertoires with fewer than 30,000 or more than 120,000 public chains were excluded, along with a handful of repertoires with anomalous nucleotide sharing. Not all clones reach the TCRdb copy of this immuneACCESS table, which keeps in-frame sequences only. Checked studies attribute under half of the gap to unresolved V genes and leave the rest unexplained. V and J calls and clone size are those listed in that table; D and trimming were worked out from the DNA. This sample's table has entries for roughly 62,000 clones. The ten largest account for roughly 4% of the sample.

This receptor was identified in a male donor in good health and CMV-seronegative. The specimen was PBMCs. The rearrangement joined TRBV4-1 to TRBJ1-2; the D region possibly corresponds to TRBD1 (5 bases align). Read as DNA, the sequence is TGCGCCAGCAGCCAAGGCCGACAGACGGACTATGGCTACACCTTC. Its amino acids are CASSQGRQTDYGYTF.